A single sample gave rise to the 14 T cell receptor beta chains below, sequenced in a study of regulatory T cells in long-lasting Graves disease. Time point of the sample: newly diagnosed GD, antithyroid drugs for less than 3 months. Generation of the TCR library employed RNA extracted from PBMCs. The authors built TCR beta libraries using iRepertoire HTBI primers and Arm-PCR of CDR3 regions. TCRdb analysed the multiplex PCR reads with MiXCR anew, one entry per CDR3 protein. This table holds approximately 350,000 distinct CDR3 sequences, about 11% found once. This sample was shared with a second study, whose subject was T cells in Graves' hyperthyroidism and ophthalmopathy.

Sequencing was performed on peripheral blood mononuclear cells (PBMCs), taken at new diagnosis, from a patient treated with antithyroid drugs. The receptors originated from a woman aged 18-29 years with Graves disease.

In its sample, this clonotype was seen many times. The rearrangement joins TRBV7-3 to TRBJ2-7; tentatively, D is TRBD1 (6 bases). The V end was cut by 5 bases, the J end by 2 bases, with 22 bases between. This CDR3 has 17 residues. Per germline, CDR1 SGHTA and CDR2 FQGTGA. For the CDR3, the DNA is TGTGCCAGCAGCCCAAAAGGGCCTCCAGGGGACCCCTACGAGCAGTACTTC. Translated: CASSPKGPPGDPYEQYF.

In its sample, this clonotype was seen many times. The V and J genes are TRBV5-5 and TRBJ2-3; maybe TRBD1 (5 bases). Germline values: CDR1 SGHKS, CDR2 YYEKEE (reference sequence). The CDR3 consists of 20 residues. The V end lost 4 bases, the J end lost 1 base, and 28 bases lay between the germline ends. CDR3 DNA sequence: TGTGCCAGCAGCCTCTACTGGGATCCGGATCCCGGCAGGGGCACAGATACGCAGTATTTT. The encoded protein is CASSLYWDPDPGRGTDTQYF.

The sample holds many counts of this clonotype. This chain connects TRBV30 to TRBJ1-1, with TRBD1 identical over 7 bases. J lost 4 bases, V lost 3 bases, and 5 bases had no gene match. This CDR3 is 13 amino acids long. The V gene's germline CDR1 is GTSNPN and CDR2 SVGIG (reference sequence). The CDR3 loop reads CAWRNTGATEAFF. CDR3 sequence (DNA): TGTGCCTGGAGGAATACAGGGGCCACTGAAGCTTTCTTT.

A word on this clonotype: It may be a read error: a sequence one base away is much more abundant. The chain's CDR3 is CASSPPREVETRYF. Here the CDR3 DNA reads TGTGCCAGCAGCCCACCTCGAGAGGTCGAGACCCGGTACTTC. V and J are TRBV6-2 or TRBV6-3 and TRBJ2-5; D is ambiguous. This CDR3 is 14 amino acids long. Looked up from germline, CDR1 is MNHEY and CDR2 is SVGEGT.

In this sample, this clonotype turned up many times. The rearrangement joins TRBV24-1 to TRBJ2-1; D remains unclear. Trimming removed 7 bases from V and 9 bases from J, with 9 bases in between. Per germline, CDR1 KGHDR and CDR2 SFDVKD. This CDR3 is built from 11 residues. As DNA, the CDR3 is TGTGCCACCAGACTCGGCGCTGAGCAGTTCTTC. Protein product: CATRLGAEQFF.

In this sample, this clonotype turned up many times. The V gene is TRBV20-1, the J gene TRBJ1-1; D not resolved. The CDR3 totals 15 residues. Germline V gene lookup returns CDR1 DFQATT and CDR2 SNEGSKA (reference sequence). V was shortened by 4 bases and J by 6 bases, with 21 bases between the two germline ends. As DNA, the CDR3 is TGCAGTGCTACACTGGGATTAACGGCCTCGGCTGAAGCTTTCTTT. It codes for CSATLGLTASAEAFF.

This clonotype was seen repeatedly, ten times or more. This chain uses TRBV6-2 or TRBV6-3 with TRBJ2-7; 9 nucleotides line up with TRBD2. The germline V gene has CDR1 MNHEY and CDR2 SVGEGT. The CDR3 has 15 residues. The V segment lost 4 bases and the J segment 7 bases; nucleotides outside the gene matches: 11. The CDR3 sequence: CASSSRAGGTKEQYF. The CDR3, as DNA: TGTGCCAGCAGTTCCCGAGCGGGAGGAACAAAGGAGCAGTACTTC.

This clonotype was recorded a few times. The rearrangement links TRBV7-2 to TRBJ1-1; tentatively, D is TRBD1 (5 bases). Germline values: CDR1 SGHTA, CDR2 FQGNSA. V was shortened by 8 bases and J by 4 bases, with 17 bases between the two germline ends. The CDR3 spans 14 residues. CDR3 sequence: CASYRDSFPTEAFF. The CDR3 DNA reads TGTGCCAGCTATCGGGACTCCTTCCCCACTGAAGCTTTCTTT.

Many counts were recorded for this clonotype. V and J are TRBV19 and TRBJ1-1, with D unresolved. Looked up from germline, CDR1 is LNHDA and CDR2 is SQIVND (reference sequence). The CDR3 consists of 15 residues. The V and J ends lost 7 bases and 5 bases respectively, with 20 bases between them. The CDR3 DNA reads TGTGCCAGTACTCGGTCGGACCTCGGTGGGACTGAAGCTTTCTTT. Amino acid sequence: CASTRSDLGGTEAFF.

This clonotype was recorded many times. The chain combines TRBV2 with TRBJ2-1; possible D gene TRBD2, 5 bases. Trimming took off 6 bases at V and 7 bases at J, with 13 bases between the two ends. The CDR3 is 13 residues long. The germline CDR1 and CDR2 sequences are SNHLY and FYNNEI. In DNA form, the CDR3 reads TGTGCCAGCAGCGGGATCGCTAGGAATGAGCAGTTCTTC. It encodes CASSGIARNEQFF.

This clonotype came up many times. The chain employs TRBV6-2 or TRBV6-3 and TRBJ1-1, with 7 positions matching TRBD1. This CDR3 has 14 residues. The J segment lost 6 bases and the V segment lost 2 bases, leaving 6 bases of the junction unmatched. Germline values: CDR1 MNHEY, CDR2 SVGEGT. The CDR3 DNA reads as TGTGCCAGCAGTTACCGAACAGGGGTCCCTGAAGCTTTCTTT. Amino acids: CASSYRTGVPEAFF.

In its sample, this clonotype was seen many times. This chain joins TRBV7-2 and TRBJ2-7; D remains unclear. The CDR3 loop spans 14 amino acids. The V gene lost 4 bases and the J gene lost 7 bases, with 17 bases spanning the gap. CDR1 is SGHTA and CDR2 is FQGNSA in the germline V gene. CDR3 in amino acids: CASSYPSSHFEQYF. The DNA of the CDR3 is TGTGCCAGCAGCTACCCCTCCTCCCACTTTGAGCAGTACTTC.

This clonotype was observed at least ten times. The gene calls are TRBV12-3 or TRBV12-4 and TRBJ2-5; the match to TRBD2 covers 7 bases. The CDR3 covers 16 residues. The junction had 14 bases not matched to a gene; V was cut back by 6 bases and J by 4 bases. CDR3 protein: CASSSYRDYRGETQYF. The CDR3 DNA is TGTGCCAGCAGCTCCTATCGGGACTACCGGGGAGAGACCCAGTACTTC.

This clonotype came up many times. The chain is built from TRBV7-3 and TRBJ2-1; D remains unclear. Germline lookup yields CDR1 SGHTA and CDR2 FQGTGA. The CDR3 spans 15 residues. V was cut by 2 bases and J by 0 bases, with 8 bases left in between. CDR3 residues: CASSLGPASYNEQFF. CDR3 nucleotides: TGTGCCAGCAGCTTAGGACCAGCCTCCTACAATGAGCAGTTCTTC.